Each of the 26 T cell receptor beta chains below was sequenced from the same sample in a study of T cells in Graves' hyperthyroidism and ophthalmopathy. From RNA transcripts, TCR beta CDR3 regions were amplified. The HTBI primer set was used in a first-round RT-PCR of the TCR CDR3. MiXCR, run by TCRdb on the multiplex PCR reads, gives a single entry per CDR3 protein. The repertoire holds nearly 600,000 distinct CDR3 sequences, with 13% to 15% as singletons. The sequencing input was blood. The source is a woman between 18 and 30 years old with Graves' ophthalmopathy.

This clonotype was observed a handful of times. The chain's CDR3 is CASSALRGFGANVLTF. CDR3 nucleotide sequence: TGTGCCAGCAGCGCCCTTAGAGGGTTCGGGGCCAACGTCCTGACTTTC. V and J are TRBV9 and TRBJ2-6; TRBD2 is a possible D gene (5 bases). Germline assignment: CDR1 SGDLS and CDR2 YYNGEE. V gave up 3 bases and J gave up 4 bases, with 14 bases separating them. The CDR3 loop spans 16 amino acids.

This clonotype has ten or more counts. Here the CDR3 DNA reads TGTGCCAGCAGTCGAAGCTGGCTAGGAAGCTACGAGCAGTACTTC. This sequence encodes CASSRSWLGSYEQYF. The chain links TRBV28 to TRBJ2-7; D is uncertain. Trimming left V 5 bases short and J 3 bases short, with 17 bases between. The length of the CDR3 is 15 residues. CDR1 and CDR2 from the germline V gene are MDHEN and SYDVKM.

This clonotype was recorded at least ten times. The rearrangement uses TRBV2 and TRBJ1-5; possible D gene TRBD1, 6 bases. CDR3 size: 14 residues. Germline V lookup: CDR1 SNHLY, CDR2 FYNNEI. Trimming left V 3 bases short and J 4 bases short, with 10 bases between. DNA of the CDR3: TGTGCCAGCAGTGATCAAGGGGGGAATCAGCCCCAGCATTTT. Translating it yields CASSDQGGNQPQHF.

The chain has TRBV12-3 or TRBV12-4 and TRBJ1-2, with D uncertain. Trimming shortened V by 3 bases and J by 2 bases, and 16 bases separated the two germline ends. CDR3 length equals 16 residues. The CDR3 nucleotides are TGTGCCAGCAGTTTTTATAGCCTGCGGAGGAACTATGGCTACACCTTC. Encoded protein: CASSFYSLRRNYGYTF.

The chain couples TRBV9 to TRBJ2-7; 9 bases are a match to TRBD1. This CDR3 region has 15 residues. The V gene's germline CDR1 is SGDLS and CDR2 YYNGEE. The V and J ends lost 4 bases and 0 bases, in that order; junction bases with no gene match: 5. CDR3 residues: CASSRTGASSYEQYF. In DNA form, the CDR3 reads TGTGCCAGCAGCCGGACAGGGGCGAGCTCCTACGAGCAGTACTTC.

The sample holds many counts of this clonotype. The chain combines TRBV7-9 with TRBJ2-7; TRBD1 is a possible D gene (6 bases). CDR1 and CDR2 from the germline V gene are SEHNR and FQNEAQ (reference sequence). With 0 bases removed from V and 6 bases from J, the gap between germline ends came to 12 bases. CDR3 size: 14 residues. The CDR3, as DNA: TGTGCCAGCAGCTTAGCTTTCGACAGGTCCGAGCAGTACTTC. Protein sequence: CASSLAFDRSEQYF.

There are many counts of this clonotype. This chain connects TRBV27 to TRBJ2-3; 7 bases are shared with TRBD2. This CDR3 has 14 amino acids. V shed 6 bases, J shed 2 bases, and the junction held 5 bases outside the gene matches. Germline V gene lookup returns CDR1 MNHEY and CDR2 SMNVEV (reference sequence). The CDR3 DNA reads TGTGCCAGCAGCCCCCTAGCGGACACAGATACGCAGTATTTT. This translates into CASSPLADTDTQYF.

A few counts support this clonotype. The CDR3 sequence is CASSQEEGGNQETQYF. CDR3 bases: TGTGCCAGCAGCCAAGAGGAAGGGGGAAACCAAGAGACCCAGTACTTC. The V call is TRBV11-3, the J call TRBJ2-5, with D perhaps matching TRBD1 (6 bases). CDR1 SGHNT and CDR2 YENEEA come from the germline V gene. V was pared by 5 bases and J by 0 bases, with 16 bases between. The CDR3 runs to 16 residues.

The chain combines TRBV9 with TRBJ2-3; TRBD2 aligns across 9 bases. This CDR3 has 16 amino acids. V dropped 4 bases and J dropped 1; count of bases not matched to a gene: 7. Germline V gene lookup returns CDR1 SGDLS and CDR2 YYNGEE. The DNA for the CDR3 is TGTGCCAGCAGCAAGACTCTAGCGGGGCGCACAGATACGCAGTATTTT. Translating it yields CASSKTLAGRTDTQYF.

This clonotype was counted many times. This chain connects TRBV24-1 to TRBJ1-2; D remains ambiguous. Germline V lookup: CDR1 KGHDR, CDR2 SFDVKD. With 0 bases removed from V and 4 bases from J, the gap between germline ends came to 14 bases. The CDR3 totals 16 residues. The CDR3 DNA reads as TGTGCCACCAGTGATTTGCAACGTTCGGGAAGCTATGGCTACACCTTC. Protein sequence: CATSDLQRSGSYGYTF.

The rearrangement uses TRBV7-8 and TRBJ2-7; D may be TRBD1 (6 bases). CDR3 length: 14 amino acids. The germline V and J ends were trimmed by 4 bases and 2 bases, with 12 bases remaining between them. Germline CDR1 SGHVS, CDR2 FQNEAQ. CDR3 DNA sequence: TGTGCCAGCAGCTCAACGGACAGCACCTACGAGCAGTACTTC. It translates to CASSSTDSTYEQYF.

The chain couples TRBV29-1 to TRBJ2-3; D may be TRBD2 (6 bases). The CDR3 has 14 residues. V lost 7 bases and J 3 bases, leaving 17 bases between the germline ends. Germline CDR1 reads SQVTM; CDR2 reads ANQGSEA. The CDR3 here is CSAELTGGTDTQYF. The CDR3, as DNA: TGCAGCGCCGAGCTCACCGGAGGGACAGATACGCAGTATTTT.

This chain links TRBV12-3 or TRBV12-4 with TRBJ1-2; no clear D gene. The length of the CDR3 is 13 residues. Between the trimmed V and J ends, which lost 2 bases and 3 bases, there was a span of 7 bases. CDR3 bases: TGTGCCAGCAGTTTATCCGTAGACTATGGCTACACCTTC. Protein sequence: CASSLSVDYGYTF.

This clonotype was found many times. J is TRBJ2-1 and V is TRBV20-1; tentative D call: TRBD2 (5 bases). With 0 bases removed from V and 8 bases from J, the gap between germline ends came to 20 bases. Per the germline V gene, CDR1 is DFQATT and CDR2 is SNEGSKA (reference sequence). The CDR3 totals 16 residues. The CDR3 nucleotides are TGCAGTGCTAGAGATTCATCTAAGGGAGTAAACTATGAGCAGTTCTTC. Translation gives CSARDSSKGVNYEQFF.

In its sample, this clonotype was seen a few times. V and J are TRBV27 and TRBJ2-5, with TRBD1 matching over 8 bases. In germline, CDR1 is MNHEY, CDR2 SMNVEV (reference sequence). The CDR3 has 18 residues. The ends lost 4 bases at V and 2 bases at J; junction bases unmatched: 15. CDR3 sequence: CASSSGTGRGVRQETQYF. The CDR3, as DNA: TGTGCCAGCAGTTCAGGGACAGGTCGAGGGGTTAGACAAGAGACCCAGTACTTC.

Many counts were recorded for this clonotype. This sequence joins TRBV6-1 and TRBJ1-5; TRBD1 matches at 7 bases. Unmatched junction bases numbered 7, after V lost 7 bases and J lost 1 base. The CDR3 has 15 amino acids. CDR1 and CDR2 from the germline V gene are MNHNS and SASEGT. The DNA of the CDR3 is TGTGCCAGCACGACCGACAGGGCAAGCAATCAGCCCCAGCATTTT. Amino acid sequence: CASTTDRASNQPQHF.

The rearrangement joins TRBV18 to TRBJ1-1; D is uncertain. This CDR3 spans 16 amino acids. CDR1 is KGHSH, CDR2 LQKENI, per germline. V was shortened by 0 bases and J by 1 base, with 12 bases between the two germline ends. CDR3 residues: CASSPPRAGANTEAFF. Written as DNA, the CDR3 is TGTGCCAGCTCACCACCAAGGGCGGGTGCGAACACTGAAGCTTTCTTT.

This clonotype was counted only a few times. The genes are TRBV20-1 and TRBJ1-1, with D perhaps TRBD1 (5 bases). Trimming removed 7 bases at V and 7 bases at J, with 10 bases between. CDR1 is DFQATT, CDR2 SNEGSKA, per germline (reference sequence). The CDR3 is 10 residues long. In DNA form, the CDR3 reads TGCAGTGTTTGGGACGGTGAAGCTTTCTTT. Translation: CSVWDGEAFF.

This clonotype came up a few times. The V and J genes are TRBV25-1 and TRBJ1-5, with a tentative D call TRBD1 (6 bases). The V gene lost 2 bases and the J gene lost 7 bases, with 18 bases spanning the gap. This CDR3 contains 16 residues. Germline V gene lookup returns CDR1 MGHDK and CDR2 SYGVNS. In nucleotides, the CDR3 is TGTGCCAGCAGTGAAGGGGGCAAAGGGAAGGGACAGCCCCAGCATTTT. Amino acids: CASSEGGKGKGQPQHF.

The CDR3 spells CASSLGELDTIYF. In DNA form, the CDR3 reads TGTGCCAGCAGCTTAGGAGAGCTTGACACCATATATTTT. The chain recombines TRBV7-9 with TRBJ1-3, with D unresolved. V was cut by 1 base and J by 8 bases, with 9 bases left in between. The CDR3 loop spans 13 amino acids. Germline V gene data show CDR1 as SEHNR and CDR2 as FQNEAQ (reference sequence).

The CDR3 is CSARVAEGQGNQPQHF. DNA of the CDR3: TGCAGTGCTAGAGTGGCCGAGGGACAGGGGAATCAGCCCCAGCATTTT. V and J are TRBV20-1 and TRBJ1-5, with TRBD1 matching 10 bases. The CDR3 loop spans 16 amino acids. The V gene end was trimmed by 1 base and the J gene end by 4 bases; junction bases not matched to a gene: 7. Germline V lookup: CDR1 DFQATT, CDR2 SNEGSKA (reference sequence).

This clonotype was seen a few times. CDR3 DNA: TGTGCCAGCAGCCAAGGGTATAACTATGGCTACACCTTC. It encodes CASSQGYNYGYTF. The J gene is TRBJ1-2, the V gene TRBV14, with D uncertain. The CDR3 runs 13 residues. V lost 1 base and J 1 base, leaving 4 bases between the germline ends. Germline-derived CDR1 and CDR2 are SGHDN and FVKESK.

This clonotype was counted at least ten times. CDR3 DNA sequence: TGCAGCGTTGTGTGGCGGGTAGGGGTGGACGAGCAGTACTTC. It yields the protein CSVVWRVGVDEQYF. The rearrangement links TRBV29-1 to TRBJ2-7; D may match TRBD1 or TRBD2 (5 bases each). Trimming shortened V by 4 bases and J by 5 bases, and 18 bases separated the two germline ends. The CDR3 sequence is 14 residues long. Germline V gene lookup returns CDR1 SQVTM and CDR2 ANQGSEA.

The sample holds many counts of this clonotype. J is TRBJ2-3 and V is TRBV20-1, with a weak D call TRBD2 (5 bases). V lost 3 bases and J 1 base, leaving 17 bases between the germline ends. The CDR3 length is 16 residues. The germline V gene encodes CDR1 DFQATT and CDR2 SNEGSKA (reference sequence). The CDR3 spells CSASPRGGVRTDTQYF. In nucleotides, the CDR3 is TGCAGTGCTAGCCCCCGGGGTGGTGTACGCACAGATACGCAGTATTTT.

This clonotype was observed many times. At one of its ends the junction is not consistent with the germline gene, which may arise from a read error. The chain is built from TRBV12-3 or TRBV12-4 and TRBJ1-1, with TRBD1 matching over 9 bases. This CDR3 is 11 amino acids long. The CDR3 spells CASSEGTGNLF. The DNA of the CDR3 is TGTGCCAGCAGTGAAGGGACAGGGAACCTCTTT.

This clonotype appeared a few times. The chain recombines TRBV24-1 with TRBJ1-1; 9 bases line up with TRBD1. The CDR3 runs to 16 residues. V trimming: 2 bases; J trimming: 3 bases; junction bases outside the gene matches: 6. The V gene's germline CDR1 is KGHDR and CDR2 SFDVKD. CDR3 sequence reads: CATSDSSTGGDTEAFF. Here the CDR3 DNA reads TGTGCCACCAGTGATTCCTCGACAGGGGGGGACACTGAAGCTTTCTTT.